The clone carrying this T cell receptor (beta chain) was picked up many times. What it binds is unknown. The read finishes 3 residues shy of the CDR3 end, and the germline J gene is used to complete it. CVID subjects were neither ill nor on immunomodulatory or immunosuppressive medication at sampling. Between the trimmed V and J ends, which lost 5 bases and 1 base, there was a span of 8 bases. CDR1 and CDR2 (germline): SGHAT, FQNNGV. This CDR3 has 13 amino acids. Clones were read by immunoSEQ multiplex PCR, and TCRdb kept only the in-frame ones, dropping some. The table records more than 20,000 clones without singletons, the ten largest covering 2% to 2.5%. This sample is drawn from a study of T cell clonality in common variable immunodeficiency. Whole-study findings and limits: Common variable immunodeficiency TCR beta sequences reportedly had fewer deletions and N-nucleotide insertions. TCRbeta clonality was increased in CVID versus healthy controls. Authors noted CVID clonality's cause needs subpopulation repertoire sequencing.

The clonotype was recovered from a human donor with common variable immunodeficiency. The chain couples TRBV11-2 to TRBJ1-1, with D uncertain. Sequences were obtained from peripheral blood mononuclear cells. The CDR3 protein is CASSGGPNTEAFF. The sequenced part of the CDR3 DNA is TGTGCCAGCAGCGGTGGCCCGAACACTGAA.